The text below deals with one T cell receptor beta chain. Its target is not known. The sample comes from a study of beta chain features in type 1 diabetes. TCRB transcripts that were expressed got sequenced, as all of the isolated RNA had been reverse transcribed. Here immunoSEQ multiplex PCR was the method, and the copy in TCRdb shows in-frame clones only, minus some. In the table there are hundreds of thousands of clones, about 16% of which are singletons. The CDR3 loop spans 12 amino acids. Germline assignment: CDR1 SGHAT and CDR2 FQNNGV. Trimming stripped 5 bases from V and 4 bases from J, with 8 bases between. Study-level findings and limits: PCR may have favored shorter templates equally in patients and controls.

The chain carries TRBV11-2 and TRBJ2-5; no clear D. The TCR was taken from a man aged 18 to 30 in good health. Sequencing was performed on naive CD4+ T cells from blood. The CDR3, as DNA: TGTGCCAGCAGCCCCCATAGAGAGACCCAGTACTTC. It is translated as CASSPHRETQYF.